This TCR beta chain was retrieved from a study of T cells in tumors after PD-1 blockade. Tumor or blood genomic DNA was sequenced, with inputs of about 550 ng to 6,500 ng. About this clone itself: Its antigen is not identified. Other nucleotide sequences in the sample specify the same CDR3.

Study-wide results and limits: Peripheral recruitment is suggested, as some novel exhausted tumor clones were in pre-treatment blood.

From germline, CDR1 is SGHNT and CDR2 YENEEA. The CDR3 runs 19 residues. V lost 0 bases to trimming and J lost 0 bases, with 21 bases between them. TCRdb keeps only in-frame clones here, not all; method: immunoSEQ multiplex PCR. The sample carries approximately 19,000 clones, over 70% recorded once. Sequencing used PBMCs, obtained after anti-PD-1 therapy. V gene TRBV11-3 combines with J gene TRBJ2-7, with D perhaps given as TRBD1 or TRBD2 (6 bases each). The sequence was collected from a human donor with advanced basal cell or squamous cell carcinoma (not recorded which). This CDR3 is CASSLDIRGGRGASYEQYF. CDR3 bases: TGTGCCAGCAGCTTAGACATCAGGGGCGGGCGGGGTGCCTCCTACGAGCAGTACTTC.